The 21 T cell receptor beta chains below all came from one sample that was sequenced in a study of CD8+CD57+ T cells in acquired aplastic anemia. In patients chosen for sequencing, flow cytometry had shown CD8+CD57+ cell expansion. The template for TCR beta VDJ and CDR3 sequence profiling was genomic DNA. TCRdb re-analysed the reads in MiXCR, keeping a single row per CDR3 protein. The sample lists 100,000 to 150,000 distinct CDR3 sequences; 45% to 60% were seen once. What was sequenced was sorted CD4+, CD8+, or CD8+CD57+ T cells (not recorded which) from PBMCs. The receptors were sampled from a human donor with aplastic anemia.

This clonotype is medium-sized by share. The chain joins TRBV24-1 to TRBJ2-5, with 8 nucleotides matching TRBD1. Germline V gene sequence: CDR1 KGHDR, CDR2 SFDVKD. The CDR3 spans 13 residues. Unmatched junction bases numbered 4, after V lost 7 bases and J lost 4 bases. The CDR3 region is CATSGTGSETQYF. CDR3 coding DNA: TGTGCCACCAGCGGGACAGGTTCAGAGACCCAGTACTTC.

This clonotype was counted at least ten times. V and J are TRBV19 and TRBJ1-1, with D uncertain. Germline V gene lookup returns CDR1 LNHDA and CDR2 SQIVND (reference sequence). V lost 5 bases to trimming and J lost 8 bases, with 12 bases between them. This CDR3 has 12 residues. This chain's CDR3 is CASSLFGREAFF. Written as DNA, the CDR3 is TGTGCCAGTAGTTTGTTTGGCCGGGAAGCTTTCTTT.

The count of this clonotype is one. The chain combines TRBV29-1 with TRBJ2-5; D may be TRBD2 (5 bases). V was trimmed by 7 bases and J by 5 bases, leaving 20 bases between them. CDR1 SQVTM and CDR2 ANQGSEA come from the germline V gene. The CDR3 runs 14 residues. CDR3 DNA: TGCAGCGACCACCTCGGGGAACCCCCGGAGACCCAGTACTTC. Translation: CSDHLGEPPETQYF.

This sequence joins TRBV7-8 and TRBJ2-3, with TRBD2 matching over 8 bases. The length of the CDR3 is 14 residues. Germline V gene sequence: CDR1 SGHVS, CDR2 FQNEAQ. Trimming removed 4 bases from V and 7 bases from J; junction bases left unmatched: 7. CDR3 nucleotides: TGTGCCAGCAGCTCACCGGGGGGGGAAAATACGCAGTATTTT. Protein: CASSSPGGENTQYF. Full variable domain (remainder filled in from reference TRBV7-8 and TRBJ2-3): GAGVSQSPRYKVAKRGQDVALRCDPISGHVSLFWYQQALGQGPEFLTYFQNEAQLDKSGLPSDRFFAERPEGSVSTLKIQRTQQEDSAVYLCASSSPGGENTQYFGPGTRLTVL.

In its sample, this clonotype is medium-sized. The CDR3 coding sequence is TGTGCCACCAGTGAAACCCCGAGCGGGTTTCGCCACAATGAGCAGTTCTTC. Amino acids: CATSETPSGFRHNEQFF. This chain connects TRBV24-1 to TRBJ2-1; TRBD2 might be the D (6 bases). Per germline, CDR1 KGHDR and CDR2 SFDVKD. Between the trimmed V and J ends, which lost 4 bases and 5 bases, there was a span of 20 bases. The CDR3 covers 17 residues.

This chain links TRBV7-8 with TRBJ1-6; tentative D call: TRBD1 (5 bases). V lost 5 bases and J 0 bases, leaving 14 bases between the germline ends. This CDR3 contains 17 residues. Germline CDR1 is SGHVS and CDR2 is FQNEAQ. This CDR3 is CASSVGLSSSYNSPLHF. As DNA, the CDR3 is TGTGCCAGCAGCGTGGGACTGTCTAGCTCCTATAATTCACCCCTCCACTTT.

CDR3 protein: CASSLTRNEQFF. CDR3 in DNA: TGTGCCAGCAGCTTAACGCGGAATGAGCAGTTCTTC. J is TRBJ2-1 and V is TRBV7-9, with unresolved D. Germline assignment: CDR1 SEHNR and CDR2 FQNEAQ (reference sequence). V dropped 2 bases and J dropped 7 bases, with 6 bases sitting between them. The CDR3 contains 12 residues.

This chain joins TRBV29-1 and TRBJ2-7; 10 nucleotides agree with TRBD1. The CDR3 runs 16 residues. Losses at the gene ends were 1 base for V and 4 bases for J; bases not matched to a gene: 10. Germline V gives CDR1 SQVTM, CDR2 ANQGSEA. The CDR3 loop reads CSVEGGETGGSYEQYF. The DNA for the CDR3 is TGCAGCGTTGAAGGTGGAGAGACAGGGGGCAGTTACGAGCAGTACTTC.

Ten or more counts support this clonotype. The rearrangement links TRBV4-3 to TRBJ2-7, with D tentatively TRBD1 (6 bases). Germline CDR1 and CDR2: LGHNA and YSLEER. The germline V and J ends were trimmed by 9 bases and 3 bases, with 9 bases remaining between them. The CDR3 is 11 residues long. The CDR3 loop is CASSGDYEQYF. The CDR3 region has the DNA TGCGCCAGTTCAGGGGACTACGAGCAGTACTTC.

The chain is built from TRBV29-1 and TRBJ2-7, with 8 bases that match TRBD2. Germline trimming cut 7 bases from V and 4 bases from J; bases unmatched to any gene: 9. The CDR3 sequence is 13 residues long. The germline V gene encodes CDR1 SQVTM and CDR2 ANQGSEA. The CDR3 loop reads CSAHSSGSYEQYF. CDR3 bases: TGCAGCGCCCATTCTAGCGGGTCGTACGAGCAGTACTTC.

This chain connects TRBV11-1 to TRBJ2-1; TRBD2 aligns across 9 bases. The CDR3 consists of 15 residues. Germline lookup yields CDR1 SGHAT and CDR2 FQDESV (reference sequence). V was pared by 5 bases and J by 8 bases, with 10 bases of the junction left unmatched. The CDR3 DNA follows: TGTGCCAGCAGCCGCGGAGGGCGGGAGGGCGATGAGCAGTTCTTC. Translation gives CASSRGGREGDEQFF.

The rearrangement links TRBV29-1 to TRBJ1-1; no definite D call. The CDR3 has 14 amino acids. Germline values: CDR1 SQVTM, CDR2 ANQGSEA. Between the trimmed V and J ends, which lost 7 bases and 0 bases, there was a span of 15 bases. CDR3 coding DNA: TGCAGCGGGTCCTACAGCGCGATGAACACTGAAGCTTTCTTT. Its translation is CSGSYSAMNTEAFF. Looking up the rest from reference TRBV29-1 and TRBJ1-1 gives the full variable domain: SAVISQKPSRDICQRGTSLTIQCQVDSQVTMMFWYRQQPGQSLTLIATANQGSEATYESGFVIDKFPISRPNLTFSTLTVSNMSPEDSSIYLCSGSYSAMNTEAFFGQGTRLTVV.

CDR3 sequence reads: CASSLAGGASGNTIYF. In DNA form, the CDR3 reads TGCGCCAGCAGCTTGGCCGGTGGGGCCTCTGGAAACACCATATATTTT. V and J are TRBV5-1 and TRBJ1-3; a possible D gene is TRBD1 (5 bases). The CDR3 sequence is 16 residues long. Trimming removed 0 bases from V and 0 bases from J, with 10 bases in between. CDR1 SGHRS and CDR2 YFSETQ come from the germline V gene.

Notes on this clonotype: One end of the junction does not line up with germline, which may come from a read error. V and J are TRBV10-3 and TRBJ1-5, with 7 bases matching TRBD1. Germline V gene lookup returns CDR1 ENHRY and CDR2 SYGVKD. The CDR3 consists of 13 residues. CDR3 nucleotide sequence: TGTGCTATCACCCCCGGGGTTGGACAGGCCCAGCATTTT. It encodes CAITPGVGQAQHF.

The gene calls are TRBV10-1 and TRBJ2-1, with 10 bases fitting TRBD2. Germline assignment: CDR1 WNHNN and CDR2 SYGVQD (reference sequence). This CDR3 has 16 amino acids. Trimming removed 0 bases from V and 11 bases from J; junction bases left unmatched: 10. The CDR3 reads CASSESILLAGTQQFF. The CDR3 nucleotides are TGCGCCAGCAGTGAGTCGATTCTACTAGCGGGAACTCAGCAGTTCTTC.

The rearrangement joins TRBV19 to TRBJ2-7; no firm D call. CDR3 length equals 15 residues. CDR1 and CDR2 from the germline V gene are LNHDA and SQIVND (reference sequence). Between the trimmed V and J ends, which lost 3 bases and 0 bases, there was a span of 12 bases. The CDR3 reads CASSINGLSSYEQYF. The CDR3 nucleotides read TGTGCCAGTAGTATTAATGGATTAAGCTCCTACGAGCAGTACTTC.

The rearrangement uses TRBV20-1 and TRBJ1-2; D ambiguous. The CDR3 runs to 12 residues. Trimming cost V 4 bases and J 6 bases, with 12 bases left between them. Germline V gene lookup returns CDR1 DFQATT and CDR2 SNEGSKA (reference sequence). This CDR3 reads CSATKGLDGYTF. CDR3 nucleotides: TGCAGTGCTACAAAGGGTCTAGATGGCTACACCTTC.

This rearrangement joins TRBV7-2 to TRBJ2-7; D uncertain. Germline values: CDR1 SGHTA, CDR2 FQGNSA. V was pared by 4 bases and J by 2 bases, with 9 bases between. The CDR3 is 13 amino acids. The CDR3 is CASSSKGPYEQYF. CDR3 coding DNA: TGTGCCAGCAGCTCTAAGGGCCCCTACGAGCAGTACTTC.

The rearrangement joins TRBV20-1 to TRBJ1-4; possibly TRBD1 for D (6 bases). V shed 6 bases and J shed 2 bases, with 10 bases lying between them. This CDR3 spans 13 amino acids. The germline CDR1 and CDR2 sequences are DFQATT and SNEGSKA (reference sequence). CDR3 sequence (DNA): TGCAGTGCCACAGGGTCCACTAATGAAAAACTGTTTTTT. Encoded protein: CSATGSTNEKLFF.

The chain recombines TRBV9 with TRBJ2-5; TRBD1 is a possible D gene (5 bases). The V end lost 4 bases, the J end lost 1 base, and 14 bases lay between the germline ends. The CDR3 sequence is 15 residues long. In germline, CDR1 is SGDLS, CDR2 YYNGEE. The CDR3 nucleotides are TGTGCCAGCAGCTCTCCTTCAGGGTTCCAAGAGACCCAGTACTTC. Amino acids: CASSSPSGFQETQYF.

This chain links TRBV29-1 with TRBJ1-2; unclear D gene. V lost 2 bases and J 7 bases, leaving 14 bases between the germline ends. This CDR3 region has 13 residues. Looked up from germline, CDR1 is SQVTM and CDR2 is ANQGSEA. CDR3 residues: CSVELGRSRGYTF. The CDR3 DNA sequence: TGCAGCGTTGAATTGGGAAGGAGCCGTGGCTACACCTTC.